These T cell receptor beta chains were read from a single sample in a study of T cell responses to AZD1222 COVID-19 vaccine. The table came from immunoSEQ multiplex PCR; TCRdb's copy has only in-frame clones and leaves some out. This sample carries roughly 120,000 clones, 80% to 90% of them seen once, and the ten largest clones take roughly 4.3%. Sequencing used peripheral blood, obtained 28 days after the second AZD1222 dose. The source is an adult who received the AZD1222 COVID-19 vaccine. The CDR3 runs from the conserved cysteine through the conserved F or W. Fields, in order: clone size, V gene, J gene, D gene, CDR3 DNA, CDR3 protein. D genes are given only for firm matches. Size is omitted from some rows. Given values are once, few, many or a class for expanded clones.

clone size: NA; V gene: TRBV12-3/TRBV12-4; J gene: TRBJ1-2; D gene: NA; CDR3 DNA: TGTGCCAGCAGTTTAGTACAGGATTATGGCTACACCTTC; CDR3 protein: CASSLVQDYGYTF
clone size: NA; V gene: TRBV5-1; J gene: TRBJ2-2; D gene: TRBD2; CDR3 DNA: TGCGCCAGCAGCTTAATGGGGCGGGAGTTGGACACCGGGGAGCTGTTTTTT; CDR3 protein: CASSLMGRELDTGELFF
clone size: NA; V gene: TRBV6-5; J gene: TRBJ2-7; D gene: TRBD2; CDR3 DNA: TGTGCCAGCAGTTACTCCCTCCCGGGACTAGCCTACGAGCAGTACTTC; CDR3 protein: CASSYSLPGLAYEQYF
clone size: once; V gene: TRBV6-1; J gene: TRBJ2-7; D gene: NA; CDR3 DNA: TGTGCCAGCAGTGATCCAGGGAACGAGCAGTACTTC; CDR3 protein: CASSDPGNEQYF
clone size: NA; V gene: TRBV5-1; J gene: TRBJ1-5; D gene: TRBD1; CDR3 DNA: TGCGCCAGCAGCTTAACGGGACAGGGGAATCAGCCCCAGCATTTT; CDR3 protein: CASSLTGQGNQPQHF
clone size: few; V gene: TRBV21-1; J gene: TRBJ1-2; D gene: NA; CDR3 DNA: TGTGCCAGCAGCAAAATATTCGGGCCGCTCCAAGAGGACGACTATGGCTACACCTTC; CDR3 protein: CASSKIFGPLQEDDYGYTF
clone size: NA; V gene: TRBV19; J gene: TRBJ1-4; D gene: NA; CDR3 DNA: TGTGCCAGTAATGACGGCCTCGAAAAACTGTTTTTT; CDR3 protein: CASNDGLEKLFF
clone size: NA; V gene: TRBV7-6; J gene: TRBJ2-5; D gene: NA; CDR3 DNA: TGTGCCAGCAGCTTTTTCCCCCCGACTAGTACACAAGAGACCCAGTACTTC; CDR3 protein: CASSFFPPTSTQETQYF
clone size: NA; V gene: TRBV6-1; J gene: TRBJ1-1; D gene: TRBD1; CDR3 DNA: TGTGCCAGCAGTGAAGAGGGGGACAGAATTGAAGCTTTCTTT; CDR3 protein: CASSEEGDRIEAFF
clone size: NA; V gene: TRBV4-1; J gene: TRBJ2-7; D gene: NA; CDR3 DNA: TGCGCCAGCAGCCATAGGACAGAGCAGTACTTC; CDR3 protein: CASSHRTEQYF
clone size: NA; V gene: TRBV24-1; J gene: TRBJ1-2; D gene: TRBD1; CDR3 DNA: TGTGCCACCAGTGATGCACCGGGACAGGGTGGGTCCCGACTCTATGGCTACACCTTC; CDR3 protein: CATSDAPGQGGSRLYGYTF
clone size: NA; V gene: TRBV5-1; J gene: TRBJ2-3; D gene: TRBD2; CDR3 DNA: TGCGCCAGCAGCTTGGAGATAGCGGGGAGCACAGATACGCAGTATTTT; CDR3 protein: CASSLEIAGSTDTQYF
clone size: NA; V gene: TRBV7-2; J gene: TRBJ1-5; D gene: NA; CDR3 DNA: TGTGCCAGCAGCTTTGGTGATCAGCCCCAGCATTTT; CDR3 protein: CASSFGDQPQHF
clone size: many; V gene: TRBV11-2; J gene: TRBJ2-5; D gene: TRBD2; CDR3 DNA: TGTGCCAGCAGCTCCACTAGCGGGATATTTAAAGAGACCCAGTACTTC; CDR3 protein: CASSSTSGIFKETQYF
clone size: once; V gene: TRBV5-1; J gene: TRBJ1-4; D gene: NA; CDR3 DNA: TGCGCCAGCAGCGGGGAGGGCAGATGGGAAAAACTGTTTTTT; CDR3 protein: CASSGEGRWEKLFF
clone size: NA; V gene: TRBV10-3; J gene: TRBJ1-1; D gene: NA; CDR3 DNA: TGTGCCATCAGTGATAGCAGGGGCGCTGACCCCAGGACTGAAGCTTTCTTT; CDR3 protein: CAISDSRGADPRTEAFF
clone size: NA; V gene: TRBV29-1; J gene: TRBJ1-2; D gene: TRBD1; CDR3 DNA: TGCAGCGTCGTGGGACAGGGGACTACTAACTATGGCTACACCTTC; CDR3 protein: CSVVGQGTTNYGYTF
clone size: NA; V gene: TRBV7-9; J gene: TRBJ1-2; D gene: TRBD1; CDR3 DNA: TGTGCCAGCAGACCCGGGACAGACCTTTATGGCTACACCTTC; CDR3 protein: CASRPGTDLYGYTF
clone size: NA; V gene: TRBV5-1; J gene: TRBJ2-1; D gene: TRBD2; CDR3 DNA: TGCGCCAGCAGCTCGGGACTAGCGGGAATCGCTGAGCAGTTCTTC; CDR3 protein: CASSSGLAGIAEQFF
clone size: few; V gene: TRBV30; J gene: TRBJ2-6; D gene: NA; CDR3 DNA: TGTGCCTGGACACTCGGGGGATCCCACTCTGGGGCCAACGTCCTGACTTTC; CDR3 protein: CAWTLGGSHSGANVLTF
clone size: once; V gene: TRBV7-2; J gene: TRBJ1-2; D gene: NA; CDR3 DNA: TGTGCCAGCAGCTTAGGGGGTACTAACTATGGCTACACCTTC; CDR3 protein: CASSLGGTNYGYTF
clone size: NA; V gene: TRBV28; J gene: TRBJ2-2; D gene: TRBD1; CDR3 DNA: TGTGCCAGCAGACGTACCGGGACAGGGCTAAGCGGGGAGCTGTTTTTT; CDR3 protein: CASRRTGTGLSGELFF
clone size: NA; V gene: TRBV6-5; J gene: TRBJ1-1; D gene: NA; CDR3 DNA: TGTGCCAGCAGTTACTCCCCAGTAACAAACACTGAAGCTTTCTTT; CDR3 protein: CASSYSPVTNTEAFF
clone size: NA; V gene: TRBV10-1; J gene: TRBJ1-1; D gene: NA; CDR3 DNA: TGCGCCAGCAGTCCTACAACTGAAGCTTTCTTT; CDR3 protein: CASSPTTEAFF
clone size: NA; V gene: TRBV10-3; J gene: TRBJ1-1; D gene: NA; CDR3 DNA: TGTGCCATCAGTGTAGGTGTCAACACTGAAGCTTTCTTT; CDR3 protein: CAISVGVNTEAFF
clone size: NA; V gene: TRBV25-1; J gene: TRBJ1-1; D gene: NA; CDR3 DNA: TGTGCCAGCAGTGAAGGGGGAAGGACTGAAGCTTTCTTT; CDR3 protein: CASSEGGRTEAFF
clone size: NA; V gene: TRBV11-1; J gene: TRBJ2-2; D gene: TRBD2; CDR3 DNA: TGTGCCAGCAGCATCCGACTAGCGGGAGATACCGGGGAGCTGTTTTTT; CDR3 protein: CASSIRLAGDTGELFF
clone size: NA; V gene: TRBV24-1; J gene: TRBJ1-2; D gene: NA; CDR3 DNA: TGTGCCACCAGCCCCGGAGGCTATGGCTACACCTTC; CDR3 protein: CATSPGGYGYTF
clone size: NA; V gene: TRBV7-3; J gene: TRBJ2-2; D gene: NA; CDR3 DNA: TGTGCCAGCAGCTTAATGAGGGAAACCGGGGAGCTGTTTTTT; CDR3 protein: CASSLMRETGELFF
clone size: NA; V gene: TRBV5-4; J gene: TRBJ2-1; D gene: NA; CDR3 DNA: TGTGCCAGCAGTGGACTCTACAATGAGCAGTTCTTC; CDR3 protein: CASSGLYNEQFF